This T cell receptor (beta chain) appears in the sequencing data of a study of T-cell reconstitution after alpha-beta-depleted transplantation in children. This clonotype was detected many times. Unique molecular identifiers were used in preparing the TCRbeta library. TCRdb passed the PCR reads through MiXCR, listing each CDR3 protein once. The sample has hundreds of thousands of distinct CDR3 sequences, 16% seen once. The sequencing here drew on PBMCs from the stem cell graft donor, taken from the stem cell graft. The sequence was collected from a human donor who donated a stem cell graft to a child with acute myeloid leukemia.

CDR3 in amino acids: CSAAQFYNSPLHF. The DNA of the CDR3 is TGCAGTGCTGCTCAGTTCTATAATTCACCCCTCCACTTT. This chain joins TRBV20-1 and TRBJ1-6; D gene ambiguous. Trimming shortened V by 5 bases and J by 3 bases, and 8 bases separated the two germline ends. The length of the CDR3 is 13 residues. Germline loops: CDR1 DFQATT, CDR2 SNEGSKA (reference sequence).